This T cell receptor beta chain emerged from a study of CD4+ T cells in melanoma. As regards this clone: Its antigen is currently unknown.

Whole-study findings and limits: A reported correlation linked neoantigen-specific CD4+ T cells to CD8+, macrophage and B cell function.

Sequencing was performed with immunoSEQ multiplex PCR; in TCRdb, only in-frame clones are kept and a portion is missing. Of 140,000 or so clones listed, approximately 91% were seen once; the top ten hold 1.5% to 1.9%. This CDR3 spans 15 amino acids. Germline loops: CDR1 SGHTA, CDR2 FQGNSA. J was trimmed by 4 bases and V by 1 base; bases with no gene match: 3. V gene TRBV7-2 combines with J gene TRBJ1-5; 8 bases align to TRBD1. The clonotype comes from a human donor with melanoma. The CDR3 region is CASSLDRTGNQPQHF. The CDR3 nucleotides are TGTGCCAGCAGCTTAGATCGGACAGGGAATCAGCCCCAGCATTTT.